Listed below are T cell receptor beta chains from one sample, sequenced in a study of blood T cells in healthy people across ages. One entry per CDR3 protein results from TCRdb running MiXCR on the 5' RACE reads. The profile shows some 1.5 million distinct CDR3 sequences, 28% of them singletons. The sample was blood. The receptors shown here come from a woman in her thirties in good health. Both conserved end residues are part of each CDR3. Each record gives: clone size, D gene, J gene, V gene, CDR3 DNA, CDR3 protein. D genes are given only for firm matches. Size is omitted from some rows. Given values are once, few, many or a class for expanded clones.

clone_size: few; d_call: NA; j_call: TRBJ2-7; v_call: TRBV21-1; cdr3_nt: TGTGCCACCCTCCCACCCTCCGAGCAGTACTTC; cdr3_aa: CATLPPSEQYF
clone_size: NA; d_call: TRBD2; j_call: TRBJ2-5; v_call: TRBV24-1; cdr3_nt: TGTGCCGTAGGGACTAGCGGGGGGGAGACCCAGTACTTC; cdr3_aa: CAVGTSGGETQYF
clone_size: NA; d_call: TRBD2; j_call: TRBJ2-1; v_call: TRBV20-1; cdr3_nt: TGCAGTGCCACCGCCGGGACTAGCCGGGAGCAGTTCTTC; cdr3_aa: CSATAGTSREQFF
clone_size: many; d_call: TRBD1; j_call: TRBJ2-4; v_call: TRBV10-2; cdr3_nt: TGCGCCAGCAGTGGGGACAGCAAAAACATTCAGTACTTC; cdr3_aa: CASSGDSKNIQYF
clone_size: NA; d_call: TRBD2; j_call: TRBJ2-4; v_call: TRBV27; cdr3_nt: TGTGCCAGTAAGCGGGGCGGCTTAGACAATGAGCAGTACTTC; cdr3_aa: CASKRGGLDNEQYF
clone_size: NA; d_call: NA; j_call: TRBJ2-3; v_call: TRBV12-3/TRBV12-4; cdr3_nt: TGTGCCAGCAGCTGGGGCACAGGTACGCAGTATTTT; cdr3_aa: CASSWGTGTQYF
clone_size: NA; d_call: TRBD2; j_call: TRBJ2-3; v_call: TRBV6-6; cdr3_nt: TGTGCCACACGTCCGGCGGGAGGCGCAGATACGCAGTATTTT; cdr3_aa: CATRPAGGADTQYF
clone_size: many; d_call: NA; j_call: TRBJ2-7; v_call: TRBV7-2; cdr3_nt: TGTGCCAGCAGCTTACCTAAGACGGGGGCCCCTCGGGACGAGCAGTACTTC; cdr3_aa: CASSLPKTGAPRDEQYF
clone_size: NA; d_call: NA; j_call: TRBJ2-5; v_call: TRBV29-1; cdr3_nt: TGCAGCGTTTCTGGGGGAGAGACCCAGTACTTC; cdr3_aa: CSVSGGETQYF
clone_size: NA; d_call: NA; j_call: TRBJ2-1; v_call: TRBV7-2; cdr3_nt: TGTGCCAGCAGCTTATCCCCCTCTGGGTCTCTGGTCTTC; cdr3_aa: CASSLSPSGSLVF
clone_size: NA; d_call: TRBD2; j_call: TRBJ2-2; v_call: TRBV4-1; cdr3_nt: TGCGCCAGCAGCCAGGCGGGGGGGCCCACCGGGGAGCTGTTTTTT; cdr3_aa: CASSQAGGPTGELFF
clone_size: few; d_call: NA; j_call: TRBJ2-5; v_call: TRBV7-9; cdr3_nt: TGTGCCAGCAGCTTAACTGTCCTCGGAGAGACCCAGTACTTC; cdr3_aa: CASSLTVLGETQYF
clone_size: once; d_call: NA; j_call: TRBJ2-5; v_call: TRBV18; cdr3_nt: TGTGCCAGCTCACCACCGAACGGACAAGAGACCCAGTACTTC; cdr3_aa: CASSPPNGQETQYF
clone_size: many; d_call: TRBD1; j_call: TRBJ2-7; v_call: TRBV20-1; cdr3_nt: TGCAGTGCGGATCCCGGGACAGGGGAATACGAGCAGTACTTC; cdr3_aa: CSADPGTGEYEQYF
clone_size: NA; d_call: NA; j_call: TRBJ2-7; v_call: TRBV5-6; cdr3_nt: TGTGCCAGCAGCTTAAAGGGGTTGACCTACGAGCAGTACTTC; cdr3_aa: CASSLKGLTYEQYF
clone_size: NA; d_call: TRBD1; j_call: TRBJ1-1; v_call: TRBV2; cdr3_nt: TGTGCCAGCCTGGGACAGCCAGGCACTGAAGCTTTCTTT; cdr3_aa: CASLGQPGTEAFF
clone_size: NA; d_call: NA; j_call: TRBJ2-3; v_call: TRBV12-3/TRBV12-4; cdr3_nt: TGTGCCAACAGTTTTTCAGTCAGGGCCACAGATACGCAGTATTTT; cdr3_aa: CANSFSVRATDTQYF
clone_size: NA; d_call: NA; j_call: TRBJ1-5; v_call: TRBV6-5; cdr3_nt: TGTGCCAGCAGTTACTCGGGGGGGGCGGATCAGCCCCAGCATTTT; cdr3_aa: CASSYSGGADQPQHF
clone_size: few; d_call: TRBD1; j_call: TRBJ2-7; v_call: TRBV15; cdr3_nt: TGTGCCACCGCGGACCCGGGACAGGCCTACGAGCAGTACTTC; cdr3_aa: CATADPGQAYEQYF
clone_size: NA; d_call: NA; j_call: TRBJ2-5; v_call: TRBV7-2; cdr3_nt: TGTGCCAGCAGCCAGTTCCCCCAGGAGGCCCAGTACTTC; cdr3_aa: CASSQFPQEAQYF
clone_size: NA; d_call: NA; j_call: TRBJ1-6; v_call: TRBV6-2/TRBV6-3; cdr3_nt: TGTGCCAGCAGTTACTCGCCGGAATCACCCCTCCACTTT; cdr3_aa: CASSYSPESPLHF
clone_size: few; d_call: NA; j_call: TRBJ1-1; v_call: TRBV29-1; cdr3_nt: TGCAGCGTAGGGTGGGGGAAGACTGAAGCTTTCTTT; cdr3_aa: CSVGWGKTEAFF
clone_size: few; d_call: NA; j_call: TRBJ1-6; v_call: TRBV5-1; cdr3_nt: TGCGCCAGCAGCTTGGAGTCGGGGCCCTGGAGCCCCCGCCACTTT; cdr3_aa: CASSLESGPWSPRHF
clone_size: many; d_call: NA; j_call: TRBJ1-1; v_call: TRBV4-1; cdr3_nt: TGCGCCAGCAGCCAAGCCCCAGGGTATCAGACTGAAGCTTTCTTT; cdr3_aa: CASSQAPGYQTEAFF
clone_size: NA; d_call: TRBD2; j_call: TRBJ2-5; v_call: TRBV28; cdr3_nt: TGTGCCAGCAGGCGACTAGCGAGCAGCTTCCAAGAGACCCAGTACTTC; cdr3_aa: CASRRLASSFQETQYF
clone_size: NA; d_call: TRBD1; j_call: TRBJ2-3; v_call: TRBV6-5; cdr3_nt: TGTGCCAGCAGACTGACAGGGGCGAGAGATACGCAGTATTTT; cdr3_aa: CASRLTGARDTQYF
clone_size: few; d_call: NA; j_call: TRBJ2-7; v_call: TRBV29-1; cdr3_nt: TGCAGCGTTGAAGCCGGGGACTTCTACGAGCAGTACTTC; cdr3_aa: CSVEAGDFYEQYF
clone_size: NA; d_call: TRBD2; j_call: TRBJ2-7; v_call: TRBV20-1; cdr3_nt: TGCAGTGCTAGAGAACCCGGGACTAGCCGCGAGCAGTACTTC; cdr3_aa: CSAREPGTSREQYF
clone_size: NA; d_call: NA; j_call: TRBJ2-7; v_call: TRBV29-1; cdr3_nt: TGCAGCGTTGAAGAGTGTCCCGGGGGATACGAGCAGTACTTC; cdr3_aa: CSVEECPGGYEQYF
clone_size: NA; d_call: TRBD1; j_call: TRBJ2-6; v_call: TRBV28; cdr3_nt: TGTGCCAGCCGGGACAGGGGTACCTCTGGGGCCAACGTCCAGACTTTC; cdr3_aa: CASRDRGTSGANVQTF
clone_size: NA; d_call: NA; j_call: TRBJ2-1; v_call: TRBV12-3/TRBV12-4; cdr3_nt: TGTGCCAGCAGCTTTTTGAGCGCGGGGATGTTCTTC; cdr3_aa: CASSFLSAGMFF
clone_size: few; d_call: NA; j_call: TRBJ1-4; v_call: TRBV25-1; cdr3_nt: TGTGCCAGCAGTGATGCTGATAAGGGTTCGAATGAAAAACTGTTTTTT; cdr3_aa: CASSDADKGSNEKLFF
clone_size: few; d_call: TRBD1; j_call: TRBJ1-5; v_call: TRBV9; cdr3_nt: TGTGCCAGCAGCGTTGGGACAGAGCACAATCAGCCCCAGCATTTT; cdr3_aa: CASSVGTEHNQPQHF
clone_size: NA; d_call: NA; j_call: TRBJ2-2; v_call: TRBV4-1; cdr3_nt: TGCGCCAGCAGCCAAGTTTCCGACAGAAACACCGGGGAGCTGTTTTTT; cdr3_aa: CASSQVSDRNTGELFF
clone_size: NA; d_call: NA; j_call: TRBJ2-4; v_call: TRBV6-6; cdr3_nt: TGTGCCAGCAGTTACCGGGCGCAGGGAGTGAGCATTCAGTACTTC; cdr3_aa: CASSYRAQGVSIQYF
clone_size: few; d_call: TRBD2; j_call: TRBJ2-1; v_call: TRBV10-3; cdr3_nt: TGTGCCATCAGGGGACTAGCGGGAGAAGATGAGCAGTTCTTC; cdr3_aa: CAIRGLAGEDEQFF
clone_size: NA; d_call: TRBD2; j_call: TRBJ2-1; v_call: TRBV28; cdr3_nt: TGTGCCAGCAGTTTTGCGGGAGTGTCCTACAATGAGCAGTTCTTC; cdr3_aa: CASSFAGVSYNEQFF